The entry that follows covers one T cell receptor beta chain sequence. Libraries were prepared by immunoSEQ multiplex PCR; TCRdb keeps only in-frame clonotypes and omits some of them. The data contain under 100,000 clones, around 83% of them singletons. The data were obtained in a study of blood T cell repertoires in COVID-19. Study-wide background: Acute and convalescent COVID-19 samples came from the United States, Italy and Spain. T cells, B-cell-depleted T cells, or PBMCs supplied cDNA or gDNA.

The clonotype originates from a woman aged 55-75 years with acute or convalescent COVID-19. Material for sequencing was peripheral blood.

CDR3 amino acids: CASSESPGTAQETQYF. The CDR3 DNA reads as TGCGCCAGCAGCGAGAGCCCCGGGACAGCACAAGAGACCCAGTACTTC. The rearrangement uses TRBV5-1 and TRBJ2-5, with 7 bases identical to TRBD1. Trimming removed 4 bases from V and 2 bases from J; junction bases left unmatched: 11. Germline-derived CDR1 and CDR2 are SGHRS and YFSETQ. The CDR3 is 16 residues long.